This T cell receptor beta chain was documented in a study of blood T cell repertoires in COVID-19. Background on the study: Acute-phase and convalescent COVID-19 samples originated in the United States, Italy and Spain. T cells, B-cell-depleted T cells, or PBMCs provided the cDNA or gDNA that served as material.

This clone was seen more than once but under ten times. J lost 3 bases, V lost 4 bases, and 10 bases had no gene match. CDR3 length: 16 residues. Germline lookup yields CDR1 SGHDT and CDR2 YYEEEE. Recruitment covered roughly 22 US areas and drew participants whose ages spanned about 18 to 90 years. Participants were placed into cohorts based on the clinical history they reported. The assay was immunoSEQ multiplex PCR, and TCRdb's table has in-frame clones only and misses some. This sample has around 250,000 clones, with approximately 90% found just once. The receptor was derived from a woman in her 30s with acute COVID-19. V usage is TRBV5-6 and J usage is TRBJ2-7; 10 bases line up with TRBD2. The material sequenced was PBMCs or T cells enriched from blood (not recorded which). CDR3 sequence: CASSQVPGLALYEQYF. Here the CDR3 DNA reads TGTGCCAGCAGCCAAGTCCCGGGACTAGCGCTCTACGAGCAGTACTTC.